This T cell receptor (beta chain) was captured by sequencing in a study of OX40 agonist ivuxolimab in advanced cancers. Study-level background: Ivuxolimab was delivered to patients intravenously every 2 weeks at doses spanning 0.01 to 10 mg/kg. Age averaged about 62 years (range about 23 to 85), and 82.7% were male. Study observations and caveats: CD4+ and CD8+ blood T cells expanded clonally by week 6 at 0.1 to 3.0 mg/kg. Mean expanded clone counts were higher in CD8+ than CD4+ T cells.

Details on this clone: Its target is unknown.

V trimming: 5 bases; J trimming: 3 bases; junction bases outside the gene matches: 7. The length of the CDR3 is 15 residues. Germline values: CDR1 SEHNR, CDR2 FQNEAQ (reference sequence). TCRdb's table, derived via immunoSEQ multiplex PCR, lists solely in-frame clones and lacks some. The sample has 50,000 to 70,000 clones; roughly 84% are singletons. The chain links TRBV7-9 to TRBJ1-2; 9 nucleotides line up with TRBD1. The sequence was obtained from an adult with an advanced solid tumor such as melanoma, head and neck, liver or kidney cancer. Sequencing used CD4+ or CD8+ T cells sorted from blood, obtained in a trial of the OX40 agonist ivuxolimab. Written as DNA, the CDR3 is TGTGCCAGCAGCCCAAGGGACAGGGCGGACTATGGCTACACCTTC. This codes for CASSPRDRADYGYTF.